This T cell receptor (beta chain) was profiled in a study of OX40 agonist ivuxolimab in advanced cancers. Study findings and constraints: Doses of 0.1 to 3.0 mg/kg were accompanied by clonal expansion of CD4+ and CD8+ blood T cells by week 6.

In its sample, this clone was seen a few times. Antigen specificity is unknown. The repertoire was sequenced with immunoSEQ multiplex PCR; TCRdb's copy has only in-frame clones and lacks some. The profile covers around 44,000 clones, with approximately 87% appearing a single time and under 40% taken by the ten largest. The CDR3 is 14 residues long. Germline V gene lookup returns CDR1 LNHDA and CDR2 SQIVND (reference sequence). Trimming shortened V by 9 bases and J by 5 bases, and 19 bases separated the two germline ends. Source: CD4+ or CD8+ T cells sorted from blood, taken in a trial of the OX40 agonist ivuxolimab. The receptor was isolated from an adult with an advanced solid tumor such as melanoma, head and neck, liver or kidney cancer. The rearrangement joins TRBV19 to TRBJ1-1; D is unresolved. CDR3 protein: CASVHRRESTEAFF. The CDR3 DNA reads as TGTGCCAGCGTGCATCGGAGGGAAAGTACTGAAGCTTTCTTT.